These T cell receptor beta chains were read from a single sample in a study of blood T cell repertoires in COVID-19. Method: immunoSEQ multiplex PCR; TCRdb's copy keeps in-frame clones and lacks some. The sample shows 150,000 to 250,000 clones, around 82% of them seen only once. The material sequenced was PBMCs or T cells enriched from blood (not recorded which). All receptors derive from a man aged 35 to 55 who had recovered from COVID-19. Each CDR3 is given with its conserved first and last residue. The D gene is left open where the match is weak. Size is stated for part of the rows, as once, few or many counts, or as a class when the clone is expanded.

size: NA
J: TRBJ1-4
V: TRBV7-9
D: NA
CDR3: CASGGRHNEKLFF
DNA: TGTGCCAGCGGGGGCAGGCATAATGAAAAACTGTTTTTT

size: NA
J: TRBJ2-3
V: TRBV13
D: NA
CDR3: CASSPWTEDTQYF
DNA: TGTGCCAGCAGCCCCTGGACTGAAGATACGCAGTATTTT

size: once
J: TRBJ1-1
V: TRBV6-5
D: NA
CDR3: CASSAGIWTEAFF
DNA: TGTGCCAGTTCGGCGGGGATATGGACTGAAGCTTTCTTT

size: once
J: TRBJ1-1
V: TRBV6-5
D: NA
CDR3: CASSYSVPEAFF
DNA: TGTGCCAGCAGTTATAGTGTTCCTGAAGCTTTCTTT

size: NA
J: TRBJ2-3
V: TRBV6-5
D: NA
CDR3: CASSSPGLTDTQYF
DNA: TGTGCCAGCAGTTCCCCGGGACTTACAGATACGCAGTATTTT

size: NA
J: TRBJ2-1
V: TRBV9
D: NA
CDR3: CASSVGVGVAGNEQFF
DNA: TGTGCCAGCAGCGTAGGGGTCGGGGTTGCGGGGAATGAGCAGTTCTTC

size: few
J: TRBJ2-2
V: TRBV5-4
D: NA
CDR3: CASSLATGLLTTGELFF
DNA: TGTGCCAGCAGCTTGGCGACAGGTCTATTGACCACCGGGGAGCTGTTTTTT

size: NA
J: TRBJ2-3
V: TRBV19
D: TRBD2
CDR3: CASSTRLAVIVTDTDTQYF
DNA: TGTGCCAGTAGTACCCGACTAGCAGTCATCGTTACCGACACAGATACGCAGTATTTT

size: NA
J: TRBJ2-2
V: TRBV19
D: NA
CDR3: CASSIEAARASSGELFF
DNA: TGTGCCAGTAGTATAGAGGCAGCGAGAGCTAGCTCCGGGGAGCTGTTTTTT

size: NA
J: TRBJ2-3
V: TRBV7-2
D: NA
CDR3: CASSPQSMFTDTQYF
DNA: TGTGCCAGCAGCCCACAGAGTATGTTCACGGATACGCAGTATTTT

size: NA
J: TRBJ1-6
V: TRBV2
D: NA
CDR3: CASRGGLTNSPLHF
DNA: TGTGCCAGCCGTGGGGGACTCACCAATTCACCCCTCCACTTT